In this sample, the clone carrying this T cell receptor beta chain turned up many times. Its antigen remains unknown. These data belong to a study of blood T cells in healthy people across ages. Germline-derived CDR1 and CDR2 are SGHTA and FQGNSA. The CDR3 is made up of 16 amino acids. With V trimmed by 5 bases and J by 6 bases, 11 bases remained unmatched. A J-beta primer mix and a sample-barcoded 5' primer were used in a second PCR of about 6 to 12 cycles. Every molecule of cDNA carried a tag from a template-switch adaptor with 12 random nucleotides. The yield of each sample was at least 3 million CDR3-containing paired-end reads. From the 5' RACE reads, TCRdb called clonotypes with MiXCR, one entry per CDR3 protein. The table lists some 1.7 million distinct CDR3 sequences, roughly 28% of them singletons. The study, taken as a whole, reports: Per million T cells, TCR beta diversity dropped about linearly as age rose.

Isolated PBMCs totaled at least 7 million in each sample. This sequence was found in a woman aged 25-40 years in good health. The V gene is TRBV7-2, the J gene TRBJ2-7; 12 bases line up with TRBD1. Sample: blood. In DNA, the CDR3 is TGTGCCAGCAGCACGAGCCTCCGGGACAGGGGGCGCGAGCAGTACTTC. This gives the protein CASSTSLRDRGREQYF. Together with reference TRBV7-2 and TRBJ2-7, the CDR3 gives the full variable domain: GAGVSQSPSNKVTEKGKDVELRCDPISGHTALYWYRQSLGQGLEFLIYFQGNSAPDKSGLPSDRFSAERTGGSVSTLTIQRTQQEDSAVYLCASSTSLRDRGREQYFGPGTRLTVT.